This T cell receptor (beta chain) is drawn from a study of T-cell memory formation after mild COVID-19. Study-wide context: TCR clusters were mostly confined to one donor each.

The germline CDR1 and CDR2 sequences are LNHDA and SQIVND (reference sequence). Trimming took 2 bases from V and 4 from J, leaving 8 bases between them. The CDR3 sequence is 13 residues long. With constant-segment primers, 5'RACE yielded cDNA libraries of TCR alpha and TCR beta that carried sample barcodes and UMIs. TCRdb itself ran the 5' RACE reads through MiXCR, one entry per CDR3 protein. The sample holds fewer than 200,000 distinct CDR3 sequences, around a sixth seen once. Whole-study results and caveats: Among contracting clones, CD4+ were mainly CM/EM and CD8+ enriched in EMRA. Memory sampled before infection contained some responding clones, suggesting cross-reactive memory joined.

On this clonotype itself: Its antigen is currently unknown.

The sequence was collected from a man aged 18 to 29 who had mild COVID-19 (a few samples of this study predate the infection). Cell type and time point are not known. Sequenced sample: PBMCs or a T cell subset sorted from them (not recorded which). The chain joins TRBV19 to TRBJ1-2, with D maybe TRBD1 (5 bases). CDR3 region: CASSIKGIYGYTF. The CDR3 DNA is TGTGCCAGTAGTATAAAGGGGATCTATGGCTACACCTTC.